This TCR beta chain derives from a study of T-cell reconstitution after alpha-beta-depleted transplantation in children. Whole-study results and caveats: Where alpha-beta T cells came from about two months after transplant was reportedly several hundred expanded graft clones. One year after transplant, T-cell counts and diversity came mostly from newly produced T cells. After transplant, high TCRbeta diversity at day 60 in some patients arose from surviving recipient T cells and thymic progenitors.

On this clonotype: Its target is unknown.

For TCRbeta, the library was prepared with unique molecular identifiers. TCRdb called the PCR reads again in MiXCR, with one record for every CDR3 protein. This table holds about 300,000 distinct CDR3 sequences, about a tenth found once. The sequence came from a boy under two years old with acute myeloid leukemia, due to receive a stem cell transplant. The sequencing here drew on PBMCs, taken before TCRalphabeta/CD19-depleted stem cell transplant.

The DNA for the CDR3 is TGTGCCAGCACCCGGACAGCGGGGGGGTACTACGAGCAGTACTTC. Translating gives CASTRTAGGYYEQYF. This rearrangement joins TRBV3-1 to TRBJ2-7; 10 positions match TRBD2. Looked up from germline, CDR1 is LGHDT and CDR2 is YNNKEL (reference sequence). The junction had 9 bases not matched to a gene; V was cut back by 7 bases and J by 3 bases. The CDR3 is 15 amino acids.